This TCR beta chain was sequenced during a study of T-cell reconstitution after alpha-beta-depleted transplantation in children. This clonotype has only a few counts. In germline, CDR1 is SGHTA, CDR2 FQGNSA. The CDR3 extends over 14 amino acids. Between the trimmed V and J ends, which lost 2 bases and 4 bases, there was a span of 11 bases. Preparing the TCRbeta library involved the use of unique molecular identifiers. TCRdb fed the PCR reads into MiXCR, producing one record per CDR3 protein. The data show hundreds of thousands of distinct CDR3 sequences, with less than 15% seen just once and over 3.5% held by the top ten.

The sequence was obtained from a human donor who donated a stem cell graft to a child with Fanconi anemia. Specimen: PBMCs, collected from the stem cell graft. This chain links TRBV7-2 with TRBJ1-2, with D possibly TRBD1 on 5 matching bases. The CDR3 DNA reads TGTGCCAGCAGCTTATGGGGGACCGTCTATGGCTACACCTTC. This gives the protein CASSLWGTVYGYTF.